Below, 16 T cell receptor beta chains from the same sample are listed, as sequenced in a study of CXCR3-negative and CXCR3-positive naive CD8 T cells. It was by 5' RACE with UMI labels that the TRB cDNA libraries were prepared. TCRdb re-called the 5' RACE reads and gives one entry per CDR3 protein, without DNA. The ten most abundant clones cover around 0.4% of a sample with roughly 110,000 distinct CDR3 sequences. Regarding the study as a whole: Naive CXCR3-positive cells had TRB CDR3s more hydrophobic than those of CXCR3-negative naive cells.

No antigens are known for them. The sample consisted of naive CXCR3+ CD8+ T cells from blood. Indicated subset: CD45RO-CCR7+CD27+CD95- naive CD8+ T cells expressing CXCR3 (TNR3+). Every receptor here comes from a human donor in good health. Some clones in this sample may be carry-over from other donors' samples.

The rearrangement uses TRBV11-3 and TRBJ2-7. The V gene's germline CDR1 is SGHNT and CDR2 YENEEA. The CDR3 loop spans 14 amino acids. CDR3 region: CASSLSGMSHEQYF.

CDR3: CASSQERSSYEQYF. V gene TRBV5-4 combines with J gene TRBJ2-7; TCRdb's D gene call, TRBD2, goes unchecked for lack of DNA. Per germline, CDR1 SGHNT and CDR2 YYREEE (reference sequence). The CDR3 is made up of 14 amino acids.

The chain links TRBV29-1 to TRBJ2-7. This CDR3 contains 12 residues. CDR1 is SQVTM, CDR2 ANQGSEA, per germline. The chain's CDR3 is CSVDDANYEQYF.

Here the CDR3 reads CASSQAPGMDEQYF. The chain links TRBV4-2 to TRBJ2-7; TCRdb names TRBD1, which stays unverified in the absence of DNA. The CDR3 sequence is 14 residues long. Germline CDR1 and CDR2: LGHNA and YNFKEQ.

The chain couples TRBV6-5 to TRBJ1-2; as DNA is missing, the TRBD1 call by TCRdb cannot be tested. Germline CDR1 and CDR2: MNHEY and SVGAGI. The CDR3 extends over 15 amino acids. The CDR3 here is CASSQRQGPSYGYTF.

The chain couples TRBV6-5 to TRBJ2-5; with no DNA, the TCRdb D assignment of TRBD1 cannot be verified. In germline, CDR1 is MNHEY, CDR2 SVGAGI. The CDR3 sequence is 15 residues long. The CDR3 is CASSYVGALGETQYF.

CDR3: CASSQTGTAATNEKLFF. The rearrangement joins TRBV4-1 to TRBJ1-4; absent DNA, TCRdb's TRBD1 call cannot be checked. Germline V gene lookup returns CDR1 MGHRA and CDR2 YSYEKL. The CDR3 has 17 amino acids.

This chain joins TRBV7-8 and TRBJ2-1. The CDR3 spans 12 residues. The germline CDR1 and CDR2 sequences are SGHVS and FQNEAQ. CDR3 region: CASSLERDEQFF.

The V call is TRBV13, the J call TRBJ2-3. The CDR3 covers 14 residues. Per the germline V gene, CDR1 is PRHDT and CDR2 is FYEKMQ (reference sequence). CDR3 sequence: CASSPGLNTDTQYF.

The chain employs TRBV4-3 and TRBJ2-7; TCRdb lists TRBD1, though no DNA is available to test this call. Germline V lookup: CDR1 LGHNA, CDR2 YSLEER. The CDR3 has 13 amino acids. CDR3 loop: CASSHQGASEQYF.

The chain carries TRBV29-1 and TRBJ2-7; TCRdb indicates TRBD2, and absent DNA this call remains unverified. Germline V lookup: CDR1 SQVTM, CDR2 ANQGSEA. CDR3 length: 16 amino acids. CDR3 amino acids: CSVAGTSGTKTYEQYF.

The V call is TRBV6-2 or TRBV6-3, the J call TRBJ2-2. Per the germline V gene, CDR1 is MNHEY and CDR2 is SVGEGT. There are 12 residues in the CDR3. CDR3 protein: CASSSNTGELFF.

The chain uses TRBV7-2 and TRBJ2-3; the D call from TCRdb, TRBD2, cannot be confirmed without DNA. In germline, CDR1 is SGHTA, CDR2 FQGNSA. The CDR3 is 16 amino acids. CDR3 loop: CASSFGGGLGTDTQYF.

This rearrangement joins TRBV27 to TRBJ2-7; with no DNA, the TCRdb D assignment of TRBD2 cannot be verified. CDR1 is MNHEY and CDR2 is SMNVEV in the germline V gene (reference sequence). The CDR3 totals 15 residues. CDR3 region: CASSSTSGEHYEQYF.

Here the CDR3 reads CASSLRASSGNTIYF. The V call is TRBV7-8, the J call TRBJ1-3. Germline V gene data show CDR1 as SGHVS and CDR2 as FQNEAQ. The CDR3 extends over 15 amino acids.

This chain's CDR3 is CASTPDRGLTDTHYF. The V call is TRBV7-8, the J call TRBJ2-3; TCRdb designates TRBD1, a call that cannot be tested without DNA. Germline V lookup: CDR1 SGHVS, CDR2 FQNEAQ. The CDR3 has 15 residues.